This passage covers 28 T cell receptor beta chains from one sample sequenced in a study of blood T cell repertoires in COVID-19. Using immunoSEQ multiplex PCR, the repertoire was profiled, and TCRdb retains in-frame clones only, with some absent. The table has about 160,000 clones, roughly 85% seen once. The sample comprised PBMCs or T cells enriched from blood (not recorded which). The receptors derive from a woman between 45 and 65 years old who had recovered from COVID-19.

In nucleotides, the CDR3 is TGTGCCAGCAGTTTTGACAGGGGGTACTACAATGAGCAGTTCTTC. This sequence encodes CASSFDRGYYNEQFF. The chain links TRBV25-1 to TRBJ2-1, with 9 nucleotides matching TRBD1. Germline V gene data show CDR1 as MGHDK and CDR2 as SYGVNS. Trimming removed 5 bases from V and 3 bases from J; junction bases left unmatched: 5. The CDR3 contains 15 residues. Variable domain in full (rest from reference TRBV25-1 and TRBJ2-1): EADIYQTPRYLVIGTGKKITLECSQTMGHDKMYWYQQDPGMELHLIHYSYGVNSTEKGDLSSESTVSRIRTEHFPLTLESARPSHTSQYLCASSFDRGYYNEQFFGPGTRLTVL.

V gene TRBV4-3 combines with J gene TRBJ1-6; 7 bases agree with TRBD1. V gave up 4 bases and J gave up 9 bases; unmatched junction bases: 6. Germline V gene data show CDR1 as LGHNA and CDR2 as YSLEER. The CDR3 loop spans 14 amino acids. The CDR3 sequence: CASSRGQPPSPLHF. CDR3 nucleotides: TGCGCCAGCAGCCGGGGACAGCCTCCTTCACCCCTCCACTTT.

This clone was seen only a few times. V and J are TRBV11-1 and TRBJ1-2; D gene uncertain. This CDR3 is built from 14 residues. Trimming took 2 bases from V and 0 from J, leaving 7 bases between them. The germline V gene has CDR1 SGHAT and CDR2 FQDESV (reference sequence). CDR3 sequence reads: CASSLSTANYGYTF. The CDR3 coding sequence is TGTGCCAGCAGCTTAAGTACAGCTAACTATGGCTACACCTTC.

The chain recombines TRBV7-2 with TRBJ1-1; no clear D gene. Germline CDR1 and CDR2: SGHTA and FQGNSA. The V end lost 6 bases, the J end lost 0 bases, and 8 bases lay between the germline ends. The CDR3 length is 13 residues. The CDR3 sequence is CASSEGLNTEAFF. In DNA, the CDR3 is TGTGCCAGCAGTGAGGGCTTGAACACTGAAGCTTTCTTT. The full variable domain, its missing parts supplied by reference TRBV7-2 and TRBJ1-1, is GAGVSQSPSNKVTEKGKDVELRCDPISGHTALYWYRQSLGQGLEFLIYFQGNSAPDKSGLPSDRFSAERTGGSVSTLTIQRTQQEDSAVYLCASSEGLNTEAFFGQGTRLTVV.

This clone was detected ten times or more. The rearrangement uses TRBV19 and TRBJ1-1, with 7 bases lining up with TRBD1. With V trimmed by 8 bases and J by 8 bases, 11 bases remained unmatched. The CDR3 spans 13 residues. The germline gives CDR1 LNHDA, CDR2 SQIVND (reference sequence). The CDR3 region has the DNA TGTGCCAGTCGAATCCAGGGGGGCCCAGAAGCTTTCTTT. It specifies CASRIQGGPEAFF. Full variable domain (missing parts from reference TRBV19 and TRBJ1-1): DGGITQSPKYLFRKEGQNVTLSCEQNLNHDAMYWYRQDPGQGLRLIYYSQIVNDFQKGDIAEGYSVSREKKESFPLTVTSAQKNPTAFYLCASRIQGGPEAFFGQGTRLTVV.

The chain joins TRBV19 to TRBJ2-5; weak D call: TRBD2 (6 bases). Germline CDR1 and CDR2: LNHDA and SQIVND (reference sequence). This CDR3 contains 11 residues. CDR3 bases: TGTGCTAGCGGTTCACAAGAGACCCAGTACTTC. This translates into CASGSQETQYF.

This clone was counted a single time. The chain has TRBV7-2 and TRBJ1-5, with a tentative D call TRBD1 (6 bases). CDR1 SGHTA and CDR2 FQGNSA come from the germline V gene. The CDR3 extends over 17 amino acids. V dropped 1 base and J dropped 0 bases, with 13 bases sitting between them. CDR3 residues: CASSLGDNHYSNQPQHF. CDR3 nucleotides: TGTGCCAGCAGCTTAGGGGACAACCATTATAGCAATCAGCCCCAGCATTTT.

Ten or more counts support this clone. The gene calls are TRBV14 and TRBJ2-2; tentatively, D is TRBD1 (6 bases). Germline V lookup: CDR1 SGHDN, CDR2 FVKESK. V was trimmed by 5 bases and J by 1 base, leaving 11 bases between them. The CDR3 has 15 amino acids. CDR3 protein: CASSYDRRNTGELFF. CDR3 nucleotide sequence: TGTGCCAGCAGCTATGACAGGCGGAACACCGGGGAGCTGTTTTTT.

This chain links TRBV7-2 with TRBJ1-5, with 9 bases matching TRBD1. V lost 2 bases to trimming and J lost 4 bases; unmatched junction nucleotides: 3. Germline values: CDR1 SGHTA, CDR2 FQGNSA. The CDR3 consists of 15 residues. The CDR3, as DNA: TGTGCCAGCAGCTTATGGACAGGGGCAAATCAGCCCCAGCATTTT. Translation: CASSLWTGANQPQHF.

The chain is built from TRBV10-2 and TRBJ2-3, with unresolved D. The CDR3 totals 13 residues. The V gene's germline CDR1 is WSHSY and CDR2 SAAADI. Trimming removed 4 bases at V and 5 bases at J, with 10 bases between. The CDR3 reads CASSGGWRDTQYF. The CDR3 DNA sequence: TGCGCCAGCAGTGGAGGATGGAGAGATACGCAGTATTTT.

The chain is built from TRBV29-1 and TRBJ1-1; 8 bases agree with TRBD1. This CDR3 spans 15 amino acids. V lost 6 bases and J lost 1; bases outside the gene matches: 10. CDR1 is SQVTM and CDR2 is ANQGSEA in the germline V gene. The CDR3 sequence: CSVKGQGAGNTEAFF. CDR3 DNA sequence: TGCAGCGTGAAGGGGCAGGGGGCCGGGAACACTGAAGCTTTCTTT.

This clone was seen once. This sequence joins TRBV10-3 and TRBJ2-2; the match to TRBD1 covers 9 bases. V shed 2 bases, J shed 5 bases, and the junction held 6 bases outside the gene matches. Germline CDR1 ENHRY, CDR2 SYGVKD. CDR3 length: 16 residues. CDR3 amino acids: CAISERGQGPTGELFF. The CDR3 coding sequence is TGTGCCATCAGTGAGAGGGGACAGGGACCTACCGGGGAGCTGTTTTTT.

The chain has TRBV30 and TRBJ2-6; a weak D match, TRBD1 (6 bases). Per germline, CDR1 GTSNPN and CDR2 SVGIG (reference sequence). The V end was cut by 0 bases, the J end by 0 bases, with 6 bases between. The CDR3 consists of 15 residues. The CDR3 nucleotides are TGTGCCTGGAGTGTGGACAGCTCTGGGGCCAACGTCCTGACTTTC. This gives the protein CAWSVDSSGANVLTF.

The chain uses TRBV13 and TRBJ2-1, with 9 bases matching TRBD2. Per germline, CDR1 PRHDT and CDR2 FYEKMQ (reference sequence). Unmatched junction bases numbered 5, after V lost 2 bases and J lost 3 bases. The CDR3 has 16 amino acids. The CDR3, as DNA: TGTGCCAGCAGCTTACGGCGGCGGGGGGGCTACAATGAGCAGTTCTTC. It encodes CASSLRRRGGYNEQFF.

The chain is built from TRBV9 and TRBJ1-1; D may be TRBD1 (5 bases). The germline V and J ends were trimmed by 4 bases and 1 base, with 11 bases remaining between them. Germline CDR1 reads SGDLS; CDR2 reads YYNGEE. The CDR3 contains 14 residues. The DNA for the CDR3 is TGTGCCAGCAGCTCCTCGGACAAGAACACTGAAGCTTTCTTT. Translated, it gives CASSSSDKNTEAFF. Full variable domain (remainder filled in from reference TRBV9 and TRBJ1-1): DSGVTQTPKHLITATGQRVTLRCSPRSGDLSVYWYQQSLDQGLQFLIQYYNGEERAKGNILERFSAQQFPDLHSELNLSSLELGDSALYFCASSSSDKNTEAFFGQGTRLTVV.

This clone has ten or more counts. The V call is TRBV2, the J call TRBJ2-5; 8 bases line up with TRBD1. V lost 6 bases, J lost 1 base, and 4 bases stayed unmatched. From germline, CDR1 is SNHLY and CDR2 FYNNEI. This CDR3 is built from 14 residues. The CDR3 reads CASSVQGAQETQYF. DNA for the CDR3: TGTGCCAGCAGCGTCCAGGGGGCCCAAGAGACCCAGTACTTC.

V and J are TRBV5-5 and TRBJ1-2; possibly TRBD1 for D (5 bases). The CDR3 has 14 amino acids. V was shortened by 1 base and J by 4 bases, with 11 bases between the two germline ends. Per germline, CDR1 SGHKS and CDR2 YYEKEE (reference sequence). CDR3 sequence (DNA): TGTGCCAGCAGCTTGATAGGGGCCTCCTATGGCTACACCTTC. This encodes CASSLIGASYGYTF.

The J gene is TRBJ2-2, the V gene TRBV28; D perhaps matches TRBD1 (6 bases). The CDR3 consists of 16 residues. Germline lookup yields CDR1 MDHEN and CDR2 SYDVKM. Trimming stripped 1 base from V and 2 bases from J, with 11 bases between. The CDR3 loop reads CASSLSGTPNTGELFF. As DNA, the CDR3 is TGTGCCAGCAGTTTATCCGGGACACCCAACACCGGGGAGCTGTTTTTT. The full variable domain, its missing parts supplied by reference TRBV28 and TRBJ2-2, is DVKVTQSSRYLVKRTGEKVFLECVQDMDHENMFWYRQDPGLGLRLIYFSYDVKMKEKGDIPEGYSVSREKKERFSLILESASTNQTSMYLCASSLSGTPNTGELFFGEGSRLTVL.

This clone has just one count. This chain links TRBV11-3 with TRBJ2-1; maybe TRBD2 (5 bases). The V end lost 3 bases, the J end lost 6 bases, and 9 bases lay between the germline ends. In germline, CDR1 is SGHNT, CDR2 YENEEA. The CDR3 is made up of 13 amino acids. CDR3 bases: TGTGCCAGCAGCTTTGAGGGTAGCAATGAGCAGTTCTTC. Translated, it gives CASSFEGSNEQFF.

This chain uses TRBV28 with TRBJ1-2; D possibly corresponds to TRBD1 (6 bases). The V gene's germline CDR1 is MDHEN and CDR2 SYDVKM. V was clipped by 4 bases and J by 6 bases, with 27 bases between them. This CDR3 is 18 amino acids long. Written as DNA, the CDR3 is TGTGCCAGCAGTTCTCCCTCGGGGGGCGCGGAACGGACAAATGGCTACACCTTC. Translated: CASSSPSGGAERTNGYTF.

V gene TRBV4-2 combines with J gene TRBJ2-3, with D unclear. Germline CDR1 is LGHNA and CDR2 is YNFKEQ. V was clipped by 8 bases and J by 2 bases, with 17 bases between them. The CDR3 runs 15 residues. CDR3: CASAESEQITDTQYF. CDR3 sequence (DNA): TGTGCCAGCGCCGAAAGCGAGCAGATCACAGATACGCAGTATTTT.

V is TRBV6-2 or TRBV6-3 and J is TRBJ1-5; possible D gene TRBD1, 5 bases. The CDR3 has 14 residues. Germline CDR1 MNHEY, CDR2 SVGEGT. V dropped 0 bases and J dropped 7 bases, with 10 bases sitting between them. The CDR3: CASSYSVGGQPQHF. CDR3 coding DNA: TGTGCCAGCAGTTACTCTGTGGGGGGGCAGCCCCAGCATTTT.

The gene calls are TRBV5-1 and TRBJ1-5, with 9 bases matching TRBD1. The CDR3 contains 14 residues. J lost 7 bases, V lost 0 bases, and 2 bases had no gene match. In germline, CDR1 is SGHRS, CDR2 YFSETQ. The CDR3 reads CASSLGQGDQPQHF. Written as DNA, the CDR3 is TGCGCCAGCAGCTTGGGACAGGGGGACCAGCCCCAGCATTTT.

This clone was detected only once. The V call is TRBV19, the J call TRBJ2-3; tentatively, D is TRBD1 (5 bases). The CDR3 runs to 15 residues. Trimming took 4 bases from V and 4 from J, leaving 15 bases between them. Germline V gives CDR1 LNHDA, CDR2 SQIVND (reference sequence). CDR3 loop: CASSKGAARPDTQYF. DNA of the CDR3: TGTGCCAGTAGTAAAGGGGCGGCGAGACCAGATACGCAGTATTTT.

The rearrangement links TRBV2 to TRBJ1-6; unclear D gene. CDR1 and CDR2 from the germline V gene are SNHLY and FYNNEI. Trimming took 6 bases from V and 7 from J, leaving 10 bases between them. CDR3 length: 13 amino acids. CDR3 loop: CASSRGSNSPLHF. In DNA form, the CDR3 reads TGTGCCAGCAGCCGGGGATCAAATTCACCCCTCCACTTT.

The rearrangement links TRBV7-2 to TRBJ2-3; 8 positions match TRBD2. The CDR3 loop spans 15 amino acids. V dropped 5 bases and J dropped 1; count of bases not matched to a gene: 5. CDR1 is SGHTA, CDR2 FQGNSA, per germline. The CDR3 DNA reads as TGTGCCAGCAGCGGCCTGACTAGCGGCACAGATACGCAGTATTTT. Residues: CASSGLTSGTDTQYF.

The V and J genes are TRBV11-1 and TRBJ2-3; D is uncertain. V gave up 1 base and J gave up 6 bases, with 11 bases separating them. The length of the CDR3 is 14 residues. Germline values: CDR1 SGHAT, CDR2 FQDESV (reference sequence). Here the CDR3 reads CASSLDPIRDTQYF. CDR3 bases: TGTGCCAGCAGCTTAGATCCTATCCGGGATACGCAGTATTTT. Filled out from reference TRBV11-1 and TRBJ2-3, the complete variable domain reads EAEVAQSPRYKITEKSQAVAFWCDPISGHATLYWYRQILGQGPELLVQFQDESVVDDSQLPKDRFSAERLKGVDSTLKIQPAELGDSAMYLCASSLDPIRDTQYFGPGTRLTVL.

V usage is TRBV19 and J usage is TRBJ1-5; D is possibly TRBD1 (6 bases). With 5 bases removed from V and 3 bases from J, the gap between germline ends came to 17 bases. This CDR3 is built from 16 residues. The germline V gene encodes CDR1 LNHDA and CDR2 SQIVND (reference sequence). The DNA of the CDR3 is TGTGCCAGTAGTCTCTCGGGGGGGCGAGACAATCAGCCCCAGCATTTT. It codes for CASSLSGGRDNQPQHF.